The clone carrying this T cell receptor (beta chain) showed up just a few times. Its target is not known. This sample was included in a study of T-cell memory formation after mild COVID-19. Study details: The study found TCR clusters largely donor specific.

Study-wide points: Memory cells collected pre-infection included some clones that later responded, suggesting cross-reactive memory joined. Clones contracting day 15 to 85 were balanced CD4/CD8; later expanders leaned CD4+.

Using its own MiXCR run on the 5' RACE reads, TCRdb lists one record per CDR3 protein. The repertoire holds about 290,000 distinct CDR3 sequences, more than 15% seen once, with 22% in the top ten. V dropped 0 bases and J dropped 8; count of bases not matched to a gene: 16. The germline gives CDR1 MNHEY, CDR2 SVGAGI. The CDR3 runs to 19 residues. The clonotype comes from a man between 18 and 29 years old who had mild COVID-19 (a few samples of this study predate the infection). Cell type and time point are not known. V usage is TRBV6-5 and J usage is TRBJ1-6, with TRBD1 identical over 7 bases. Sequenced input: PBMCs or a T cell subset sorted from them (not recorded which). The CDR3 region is CASSYSIPIAIDRDSPLHF. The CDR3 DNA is TGTGCCAGCAGTTACTCGATCCCGATTGCGATAGACAGGGATTCACCCCTCCACTTT.